This T cell receptor beta chain was observed in a study of blood T cell repertoires in COVID-19. About the study: Acute and convalescent COVID-19 specimens originated in the United States, Italy and Spain.

In the authors' workflow: Amplifying reference gene primers gave estimates of nucleated cell counts. TCRdb's copy holds only in-frame clones and misses some; the assay was immunoSEQ multiplex PCR. D and trimming come from the DNA, and the V and J calls and clone size come from that table. The sample has some 200,000 clones, approximately 83% seen once; the top ten hold less than 3%. This sequence originates from a human donor with acute or convalescent COVID-19. The donor label of this sample is uncertain. The sequenced sample was peripheral blood.

The CDR3 loop reads CATSSRETQYF. The CDR3 region has the DNA TGTGCCACCAGCAGCCGAGAGACCCAGTACTTC. This chain connects TRBV15 to TRBJ2-5; no firm D call. The germline V gene has CDR1 LNHNV and CDR2 YYDKDF (reference sequence). The CDR3 has 11 residues. Trimming left V 3 bases short and J 4 bases short, with 3 bases between.